Presented here are 25 T cell receptor beta chains from one specimen sequenced in a study of regulatory T cells in long-lasting Graves disease. Relying on iRepertoire HTBI primers and Arm-PCR of CDR3 regions, the team built TCR beta libraries. TCRdb itself ran the multiplex PCR reads through MiXCR, one entry per CDR3 protein. The table records about 560,000 distinct CDR3 sequences, roughly a sixth of them present only once. Time point described: newly diagnosed GD, antithyroid drugs for less than 3 months. With RNA extracted from PBMCs as input, the TCR library was made. The sample also formed part of further work on T cells in Graves' hyperthyroidism and ophthalmopathy.

This specimen was peripheral blood mononuclear cells (PBMCs), taken at new diagnosis, from a patient treated with antithyroid drugs. All receptors come from a man aged 18-30 years with Graves disease.

V gene TRBV27 combines with J gene TRBJ2-1; 11 bases align to TRBD2. CDR3 length equals 15 residues. V shed 5 bases and J 6 bases; nucleotides not matched to a gene: 6. CDR1 is MNHEY and CDR2 is SMNVEV in the germline V gene (reference sequence). The CDR3 nucleotides are TGTGCCAGCAGTCGCGCTAGCGGGAGGAGCAATGAGCAGTTCTTC. Translated, it gives CASSRASGRSNEQFF.

The chain recombines TRBV4-1 with TRBJ2-3; TRBD2 agrees at 10 bases. The CDR3 sequence is 15 residues long. With 3 bases clipped from V and 5 bases from J, the junction kept 5 bases outside the gene matches. The germline V gene encodes CDR1 MGHRA and CDR2 YSYEKL. The CDR3 region has the DNA TGCGCCAGCAGCCACCAAGCGGGAGGGATAGATACGCAGTATTTT. Protein: CASSHQAGGIDTQYF.

This clonotype has at least ten counts. This chain connects TRBV7-3 to TRBJ1-1; no clear D gene. The germline V gene has CDR1 SGHTA and CDR2 FQGTGA. V was cut by 2 bases and J by 1 base, with 11 bases left in between. There are 15 residues in the CDR3. The CDR3 region has the DNA TGTGCCAGCAGCTTATCGAGGGAAAAGAACACTGAAGCTTTCTTT. Amino acids: CASSLSREKNTEAFF.

This clonotype was counted at least ten times. The chain joins TRBV5-1 to TRBJ2-7; 7 bases map to TRBD1. Trimming cost V 4 bases and J 6 bases; bases outside gene matches: 7. This CDR3 region has 13 residues. CDR1 is SGHRS and CDR2 is YFSETQ in the germline V gene. This CDR3 is CASSPFGQAEQYF. The CDR3 coding sequence is TGCGCCAGCAGCCCATTTGGACAGGCCGAGCAGTACTTC.

This clonotype was seen ten or more times. The V gene is TRBV6-1, the J gene TRBJ1-2; 7 bases agree with TRBD1. Germline loops: CDR1 MNHNS, CDR2 SASEGT. After removal of 4 bases from V and 7 bases from J, the junction contained 6 bases not matched to a gene. The CDR3 sequence is 13 residues long. CDR3 loop: CASSGDRAFGYTF. In nucleotides, the CDR3 is TGTGCCAGCAGTGGTGACAGGGCTTTTGGCTACACCTTC.

This clonotype was picked up many times. V usage is TRBV7-9 and J usage is TRBJ2-1, with TRBD2 as a possible D gene (5 bases). Germline V gives CDR1 SEHNR, CDR2 FQNEAQ (reference sequence). Deletions cut 8 bases from V and 4 bases from J, with 18 bases between. The CDR3 has 15 residues. The chain's CDR3 is CASGSGGRLYNEQFF. For the CDR3, the DNA is TGTGCCAGCGGAAGCGGTGGCCGACTTTACAATGAGCAGTTCTTC.

The table lists this clonotype with many counts. The gene calls are TRBV2 and TRBJ1-2, with D possibly being TRBD1 (5 bases). The V gene's germline CDR1 is SNHLY and CDR2 FYNNEI. V lost 7 bases, J lost 1 base, and 10 bases lay in between. The CDR3 contains 13 residues. Here the CDR3 DNA reads TGTGCCAGCACCGCGACAGTTAACTATGGCTACACCTTC. Translated: CASTATVNYGYTF.

The sample holds one count of this clonotype. The chain employs TRBV18 and TRBJ1-5; perhaps TRBD1 as D (5 bases). Trimming stripped 2 bases from V and 2 bases from J, with 16 bases between. The germline gives CDR1 KGHSH, CDR2 LQKENI. This CDR3 is built from 17 residues. CDR3 nucleotides: TGTGCCAGCTCACCAGGACAAATCAGCCCCGGCAATCAGCCCCAGCATTTT. It is translated as CASSPGQISPGNQPQHF. Variable domain in full (rest from reference TRBV18 and TRBJ1-5): NAGVMQNPRHLVRRRGQEARLRCSPMKGHSHVYWYRQLPEEGLKFMVYLQKENIIDESGMPKERFSAEFPKEGPSILRIQQVVRGDSAAYFCASSPGQISPGNQPQHFGDGTRLSIL.

The rearrangement uses TRBV27 and TRBJ2-2, with D possibly being TRBD2 (5 bases). The CDR3 covers 15 residues. Trimming removed 11 bases at V and 1 base at J, with 17 bases between. Germline V gives CDR1 MNHEY, CDR2 SMNVEV (reference sequence). The chain's CDR3 is CADFIAGGNTGELFF. CDR3 in DNA: TGTGCCGATTTCATCGCGGGTGGGAACACCGGGGAGCTGTTTTTT.

The V and J genes are TRBV25-1 and TRBJ2-3; D is tentatively TRBD1 or TRBD2 (5 bases each). V gave up 4 bases and J gave up 0 bases, with 17 bases separating them. This CDR3 has 17 amino acids. Germline CDR1 reads MGHDK; CDR2 reads SYGVNS. The CDR3 nucleotides read TGTGCCAGCAGTGCAGGGTCAGAGGGGCGTAGCACAGATACGCAGTATTTT. As protein: CASSAGSEGRSTDTQYF. Full variable domain (outside the CDR3, taken from reference TRBV25-1 and TRBJ2-3): EADIYQTPRYLVIGTGKKITLECSQTMGHDKMYWYQQDPGMELHLIHYSYGVNSTEKGDLSSESTVSRIRTEHFPLTLESARPSHTSQYLCASSAGSEGRSTDTQYFGPGTRLTVL.

This clonotype was observed at least ten times. The chain is built from TRBV20-1 and TRBJ2-5; 7 bases line up with TRBD1. The length of the CDR3 is 12 residues. J was trimmed by 1 base and V by 5 bases; bases with no gene match: 1. Germline V CDR1 and CDR2: DFQATT, SNEGSKA (reference sequence). The CDR3 DNA sequence: TGCAGTGCTGACAGGGCCCAAGAGACCCAGTACTTC. Protein product: CSADRAQETQYF.

This clonotype was picked up a small number of times. The chain joins TRBV7-9 to TRBJ2-2; unclear D gene. Germline V CDR1 and CDR2: SEHNR, FQNEAQ (reference sequence). The CDR3 has 16 amino acids. Trimming removed 3 bases from V and 0 bases from J, with 11 bases in between. The CDR3 nucleotides read TGTGCCAGCAGCTTGCCGACAAGAGCGAACACCGGGGAGCTGTTTTTT. As protein: CASSLPTRANTGELFF.

This chain links TRBV6-2 or TRBV6-3 with TRBJ2-4, with D hard to call. This CDR3 contains 14 residues. The V end was cut by 5 bases, the J end by 4 bases, with 12 bases between. Per germline, CDR1 MNHEY and CDR2 SVGEGT. The CDR3, as DNA: TGTGCCAGCAGTAACGGTAATGAAAAAAACATTCAGTACTTC. It yields the protein CASSNGNEKNIQYF.

Ten or more counts support this clonotype. This sequence joins TRBV11-3 and TRBJ2-7, with TRBD2 matching 10 bases. This CDR3 has 14 residues. Looked up from germline, CDR1 is SGHNT and CDR2 is YENEEA. V lost 5 bases, J lost 5 bases, and 6 bases stayed unmatched. CDR3 sequence: CASSLSGRAHEQYF. Written as DNA, the CDR3 is TGTGCCAGCAGCCTCAGCGGGAGGGCCCACGAGCAGTACTTC.

In this sample, this clonotype turned up many times. The chain recombines TRBV12-3 or TRBV12-4 with TRBJ2-3, with 7 bases fitting TRBD2. The CDR3 covers 16 residues. V lost 4 bases to trimming and J lost 2 bases; unmatched junction nucleotides: 9. CDR3 sequence (DNA): TGTGCCAGCAGTTGGGGGGAGGGAAGAATCACAGATACGCAGTATTTT. This codes for CASSWGEGRITDTQYF.

Remarks on this clonotype: Possible read error: a much larger clone is one base away. CDR3 sequence: CASSYSMPSVRETQYF. CDR3 in DNA: TGTGCCAGCAGTTACTCGATGCCGTCGGTGAGAGAGACCCAGTACTTC. This chain uses TRBV6-6 with TRBJ2-5, with D uncertain. Germline V gene data show CDR1 as MNHNY and CDR2 as SVGAGI (reference sequence). V was pared by 0 bases and J by 4 bases, with 15 bases between. This CDR3 comprises 16 residues.

This clonotype has only a few counts. The V gene is TRBV4-1, the J gene TRBJ2-7; D is ambiguous. The germline gives CDR1 MGHRA, CDR2 YSYEKL. The CDR3 loop spans 13 amino acids. Trimming cost V 2 bases and J 6 bases, with 11 bases left between them. CDR3 sequence reads: CASSQPGLGEQYF. CDR3 DNA sequence: TGCGCCAGCAGCCAACCCGGGCTTGGCGAGCAGTACTTC.

As for this clonotype: A read error may be the cause here, since a much bigger clone is one base away. The CDR3 sequence is CAISESGRGVPSYEQHF. The CDR3 coding sequence is TGTGCCATCAGTGAGTCGGGCAGGGGGGTACCCTCCTACGAGCAGCACTTC. The gene calls are TRBV10-3 and TRBJ2-7; TRBD1 is a possible D gene (7 bases). The germline gives CDR1 ENHRY, CDR2 SYGVKD. The CDR3 loop spans 17 amino acids.

This clonotype was counted many times. The chain couples TRBV5-1 to TRBJ2-1; D not certain. The CDR3 is 13 amino acids. Per the germline V gene, CDR1 is SGHRS and CDR2 is YFSETQ. V shed 1 base and J shed 6 bases, with 8 bases lying between them. CDR3 loop: CASSLSQLNEQFF. The DNA for the CDR3 is TGCGCCAGCAGCTTGTCCCAGCTCAATGAGCAGTTCTTC.

This clonotype has ten or more counts. This chain joins TRBV6-2 or TRBV6-3 and TRBJ2-1; D is unresolved. Trimming cost V 5 bases and J 7 bases, with 15 bases left between them. Germline V CDR1 and CDR2: MNHEY, SVGEGT. The CDR3 has 14 residues. This chain's CDR3 is CASSEMVGPNEQFF. CDR3 sequence (DNA): TGTGCCAGCAGTGAGATGGTAGGACCAAATGAGCAGTTCTTC.

The table lists this clonotype with many counts. V gene TRBV11-2 combines with J gene TRBJ2-1; 10 bases are a match to TRBD2. V dropped 4 bases and J dropped 7; count of bases not matched to a gene: 13. The CDR3 is 17 residues long. Germline CDR1 reads SGHAT; CDR2 reads FQNNGV. For the CDR3, the DNA is TGTGCCAGCAGCTCGTCTACCTCTAGCGGGAGTGGGAATGAGCAGTTCTTC. It translates to CASSSSTSSGSGNEQFF.

This clonotype was observed at least ten times. The chain carries TRBV19 and TRBJ2-7; TRBD2 is a possible D gene (5 bases). The germline CDR1 and CDR2 sequences are LNHDA and SQIVND (reference sequence). The CDR3 consists of 13 residues. The ends were cut back, 5 bases at V and 3 bases at J, with 11 bases in the middle. This chain's CDR3 is CASSPGINYEQYF. The CDR3 nucleotides read TGTGCCAGTAGTCCCGGGATAAACTACGAGCAGTACTTC.

This clonotype was seen many times. The CDR3: CASIRLDSSTDTQYF. CDR3 in DNA: TGTGCCAGCATCCGTCTGGACAGCTCCACAGATACGCAGTATTTT. The rearrangement uses TRBV7-9 and TRBJ2-3; a weak D match, TRBD1 (6 bases). This CDR3 contains 15 residues. From germline, CDR1 is SEHNR and CDR2 FQNEAQ (reference sequence). Trimming removed 7 bases from V and 2 bases from J, with 16 bases in between.

The sample holds one count of this clonotype. A much larger clone is a single base away; this may be a read error. The J gene is TRBJ2-1, the V gene TRBV12-5; TRBD2 agrees at 7 bases. Germline V gene lookup returns CDR1 LGHNT and CDR2 FRNRAP. The CDR3 is 18 residues long. CDR3 sequence reads: CASGFPADGGSSHNEQFF. The CDR3 DNA follows: TGTGCTAGTGGTTTCCCAGCTGACGGCGGGAGCTCCCACAATGAGCAGTTCTTC. Using reference TRBV12-5 and TRBJ2-1 for the parts outside the CDR3, the full variable domain is DARVTQTPRHKVTEMGQEVTMRCQPILGHNTVFWYRQTMMQGLELLAYFRNRAPLDDSGMPKDRFSAEMPDATLATLKIQPSEPRDSAVYFCASGFPADGGSSHNEQFFGPGTRLTVL.

This clonotype was counted many times. CDR3 DNA sequence: TGTGCCAGCAGCCAGAGGACTAGCGGGAGGGCCAAAAACATTCAGTACTTC. It is translated as CASSQRTSGRAKNIQYF. This chain joins TRBV13 and TRBJ2-4, with TRBD2 matching 14 bases. V gave up 5 bases and J gave up 1 base; unmatched junction bases: 4. Per the germline V gene, CDR1 is PRHDT and CDR2 is FYEKMQ (reference sequence). This CDR3 is 17 amino acids long.